This is a list of T cell receptor beta chains from one sample in a study of cytomegalovirus exposure and HLA in healthy donors. Sequencing used immunoSEQ multiplex PCR; TCRdb keeps in-frame clones, though not all of them. The sample shows approximately 100,000 clones, roughly 86% of them seen only once. Sequenced material: PBMCs. The source is a woman aged 18-29 years in good health and CMV-seronegative. Each CDR3 is given with its conserved first and last residue. The order of the fields is D gene, J gene, clone size, V gene, CDR3 DNA, CDR3 protein. A D gene is named only where the DNA matches it firmly. Only some rows state a clone size, as once, few, many or a class for expanded clones.

-,TRBJ1-2,-,TRBV19,TGTGCCAGTAGTATCCAGGAATACTATGGCTACACCTTC,CASSIQEYYGYTF
-,TRBJ1-2,-,TRBV7-8,TGTGCCAGCAGCTTAGCGGGGGGGGCTTCTAACTATGGCTACACCTTC,CASSLAGGASNYGYTF
-,TRBJ1-1,-,TRBV16,TGTGCCAGCAGCCAATCCTCCTGGGCCGCGAACACTGAAGCTTTCTTT,CASSQSSWAANTEAFF
-,TRBJ1-1,-,TRBV11-2,TGTGCCAGCAGCTTTACAGAGAACACTGAAGCTTTCTTT,CASSFTENTEAFF
TRBD1,TRBJ2-7,once,TRBV19,TGTGCCAGTAGCCCCTCCTGGGACAGACTCTCCTACGAGCAGTACTTC,CASSPSWDRLSYEQYF
TRBD2,TRBJ2-1,-,TRBV5-6,TGTGCCAGCAGCCTACCGGGACTAGCCGACAATGAGCAGTTCTTC,CASSLPGLADNEQFF
-,TRBJ1-2,few,TRBV28,TGTGCCAGCAGCCGGACCGGGATTAGCTATGGCTACACCTTC,CASSRTGISYGYTF
-,TRBJ1-2,-,TRBV7-9,TGTGCCAGCAGCGTGGGGTCCGCTCGACAGTTTTCGAATGGCTACACCTTC,CASSVGSARQFSNGYTF
TRBD2,TRBJ2-3,-,TRBV9,TGTGCCAGCAGCCTCAGTGGACTAGCGGGATACACAGATACGCAGTATTTT,CASSLSGLAGYTDTQYF
TRBD1,TRBJ2-2,-,TRBV6-4,TGTGCCAGCAGTGCCGGGACAGGGGACACCGGGGAGCTGTTTTTT,CASSAGTGDTGELFF
TRBD1,TRBJ2-7,once,TRBV11-1,TGTGCCAGCAGCTTCCCTGACAGGGGGGGTGAGCAGTACTTC,CASSFPDRGGEQYF
TRBD1,TRBJ2-1,-,TRBV10-3,TGTGCCATCAGAAAAGGGACAGGCGGGCTCTCCTACAATGAGCAGTTCTTC,CAIRKGTGGLSYNEQFF
-,TRBJ1-5,-,TRBV25-1,TGTGCCAGCAGTGATAGTTACCCCGAGGGGGCCCAGCATTTT,CASSDSYPEGAQHF
TRBD2,TRBJ2-2,-,TRBV9,TGTGCCAGCAGCGTAGTCGCTAGCGGGGGATCCGGGGAGCTGTTTTTT,CASSVVASGGSGELFF
-,TRBJ1-1,-,TRBV28,TGTGCCAGCAGTGAGTCGGCAGGGCCCCGTGAAGCTTTCTTT,CASSESAGPREAFF
TRBD1,TRBJ1-1,-,TRBV14,TGTGCCAGCAGCTGGGACAGCAACACTGAAGCTTTCTTT,CASSWDSNTEAFF
TRBD1,TRBJ2-2,-,TRBV4-2,TGTGCCAGCAGCCAAGATGGGGACAGTGTGAACACCGGGGAGCTGTTTTTT,CASSQDGDSVNTGELFF
-,TRBJ2-6,-,TRBV4-2,TGTGCCAGCAGCCAAGGACGAGGGAGAGGGGCCAACGTCCTGACTTTC,CASSQGRGRGANVLTF
TRBD1,TRBJ1-1,-,TRBV9,TGTGCCAGCAGCGTAGATGGACAGGAATGGACTGAAGCTTTCTTT,CASSVDGQEWTEAFF
TRBD2,TRBJ2-3,-,TRBV28,TGTGCCAGCAGGGGTACTAGCGGGAAGAATCCATTCTCTAGCACAGATACGCAGTATTTT,CASRGTSGKNPFSSTDTQYF
-,TRBJ1-1,-,TRBV28,TGTGCCAGCGGGCTGGGGGGGCCGAGTACTGAAGCTTTCTTT,CASGLGGPSTEAFF
TRBD2,TRBJ2-5,-,TRBV9,TGTGCCAGCAGCCCAGGGGCGGGAGGGCCGAGGACCCAGTACTTC,CASSPGAGGPRTQYF
TRBD1,TRBJ1-1,-,TRBV5-4,TGTGCCAGCAGCTTCAGGGGGACTGAAGCTTTCTTT,CASSFRGTEAFF
-,TRBJ1-6,-,TRBV15,TGTGCCACCTGTGCTCGCCACAGGGATTCACCCCTCCACTTT,CATCARHRDSPLHF
TRBD2,TRBJ2-7,-,TRBV6-5,TGTGCCAGCATGATCGGACTAGCGGGGGGGCGCGAGCAGTACTTC,CASMIGLAGGREQYF
-,TRBJ1-2,-,TRBV11-2,TGTGCCAGCAGCTTCGGAGACGCGGCAATTAGACGCTACACCTTC,CASSFGDAAIRRYTF